The 32 T cell receptor beta chains in this list originate from one sample, sequenced in a study of OX40 agonist ivuxolimab in advanced cancers. Produced via immunoSEQ multiplex PCR; TCRdb's table is partial and in-frame only. The table shows tens of thousands of clones, with roughly 84% occurring only once. Sequenced material: CD4+ or CD8+ T cells sorted from blood, taken in a trial of the OX40 agonist ivuxolimab. The source is an adult with an advanced solid tumor such as melanoma, head and neck, liver or kidney cancer.

This chain uses TRBV5-6 with TRBJ2-5, with 8 bases matching TRBD2. J lost 6 bases, V lost 2 bases, and 6 bases had no gene match. The length of the CDR3 is 14 residues. Germline V lookup: CDR1 SGHDT, CDR2 YYEEEE. For the CDR3, the DNA is TGTGCCAGCAGCTTATTAGCGGGACGAAAGACCCAGTACTTC. As protein: CASSLLAGRKTQYF.

The gene calls are TRBV7-9 and TRBJ1-5; D ambiguous. The V gene lost 5 bases and the J gene lost 5 bases, with 7 bases spanning the gap. Germline assignment: CDR1 SEHNR and CDR2 FQNEAQ (reference sequence). The CDR3 loop spans 12 amino acids. The CDR3 region is CASSPGYQPQHF. CDR3 in DNA: TGTGCCAGCAGCCCGGGGTATCAGCCCCAGCATTTT. Together with reference TRBV7-9 and TRBJ1-5, the CDR3 gives the full variable domain: DTGVSQNPRHKITKRGQNVTFRCDPISEHNRLYWYRQTLGQGPEFLTYFQNEAQLEKSRLLSDRFSAERPKGSFSTLEIQRTEQGDSAMYLCASSPGYQPQHFGDGTRLSIL.

This chain joins TRBV5-5 and TRBJ1-2; D unresolved. Germline assignment: CDR1 SGHKS and CDR2 YYEKEE (reference sequence). This CDR3 has 13 amino acids. Between the trimmed V and J ends, which lost 4 bases and 4 bases, there was a span of 11 bases. The CDR3 DNA reads as TGTGCCAGCAGCCCTGGTGGGCCCTATGGCTACACCTTC. Residues: CASSPGGPYGYTF.

This sequence joins TRBV4-1 and TRBJ1-4; a possible D gene is TRBD1 (5 bases). Germline V gene sequence: CDR1 MGHRA, CDR2 YSYEKL. The CDR3 length is 17 residues. V was shortened by 1 base and J by 0 bases, with 12 bases between the two germline ends. CDR3 sequence: CASSQGPTGSTNEKLFF. The CDR3 nucleotides are TGCGCCAGCAGCCAAGGCCCCACAGGTTCAACTAATGAAAAACTGTTTTTT.

The rearrangement joins TRBV7-9 to TRBJ1-1; unclear D gene. The CDR3 runs to 12 residues. CDR1 is SEHNR, CDR2 FQNEAQ, per germline (reference sequence). V lost 4 bases to trimming and J lost 1 base, with 4 bases between them. CDR3 region: CASSWRNTEAFF. The CDR3 DNA follows: TGTGCCAGCAGCTGGAGGAACACTGAAGCTTTCTTT.

The genes are TRBV10-3 and TRBJ2-1; D tentatively fits TRBD1 or TRBD2 (5 bases each). V was clipped by 8 bases and J by 6 bases, with 14 bases between them. The CDR3 has 13 amino acids. Germline-derived CDR1 and CDR2 are ENHRY and SYGVKD. CDR3 sequence: CAIGQGAPNEQFF. The DNA of the CDR3 is TGTGCCATCGGGCAGGGAGCCCCCAATGAGCAGTTCTTC.

The chain links TRBV5-6 to TRBJ1-5; 8 bases align to TRBD1. From germline, CDR1 is SGHDT and CDR2 YYEEEE. V shed 10 bases, J shed 5 bases, and the junction held 14 bases outside the gene matches. The CDR3 extends over 15 amino acids. The CDR3 nucleotides read TGTGCCCCCCCGGACAGGGTGAAATGTTATCAGCCCCAGCATTTT. Its translation is CAPPDRVKCYQPQHF.

The chain joins TRBV7-9 to TRBJ2-5; 7 nucleotides agree with TRBD2. V shed 0 bases, J shed 5 bases, and the junction held 6 bases outside the gene matches. The length of the CDR3 is 15 residues. Germline CDR1 SEHNR, CDR2 FQNEAQ (reference sequence). The CDR3 sequence: CASSLAEGGGETQYF. The DNA of the CDR3 is TGTGCCAGCAGCTTAGCGGAGGGCGGGGGTGAGACCCAGTACTTC.

The V and J genes are TRBV30 and TRBJ2-1; D remains ambiguous. V was cut by 3 bases and J by 7 bases, with 7 bases left in between. CDR3 length: 11 residues. From germline, CDR1 is GTSNPN and CDR2 SVGIG (reference sequence). CDR3 bases: TGTGCCTGGAGCCGGTGGAATGAGCAGTTCTTC. Translation gives CAWSRWNEQFF.

The chain employs TRBV15 and TRBJ1-4; unclear D gene. Germline lookup yields CDR1 LNHNV and CDR2 YYDKDF (reference sequence). CDR3 length: 14 residues. With 0 bases removed from V and 4 bases from J, the gap between germline ends came to 6 bases. This CDR3 is CATSREPVNEKLFF. The CDR3 DNA sequence: TGTGCCACCAGCAGAGAACCCGTTAATGAAAAACTGTTTTTT.

The chain combines TRBV27 with TRBJ2-3; tentatively, D is TRBD1 (6 bases). Deletions cut 10 bases from V and 2 bases from J, with 13 bases between. The CDR3 length is 13 residues. Per the germline V gene, CDR1 is MNHEY and CDR2 is SMNVEV (reference sequence). The CDR3, as DNA: TGTGCCATCGCTCACAGGGACACAGATACGCAGTATTTT. It encodes CAIAHRDTDTQYF.

This rearrangement joins TRBV19 to TRBJ1-1, with no clear D. Trimming cost V 5 bases and J 0 bases, with 7 bases left between them. There are 13 residues in the CDR3. Germline V gene lookup returns CDR1 LNHDA and CDR2 SQIVND (reference sequence). The DNA of the CDR3 is TGTGCCAGTAGTCTGACATTGAACACTGAAGCTTTCTTT. Protein: CASSLTLNTEAFF.

The V and J genes are TRBV11-2 and TRBJ2-7; D assignment may be TRBD1 or TRBD2 (5 bases each). CDR1 is SGHAT, CDR2 FQNNGV, per germline. With 5 bases removed from V and 3 bases from J, the gap between germline ends came to 14 bases. CDR3 length: 14 residues. The CDR3 protein is CASSPFGASYEQYF. The CDR3 coding sequence is TGTGCCAGCAGCCCGTTCGGGGCTAGCTACGAGCAGTACTTC.

This clone was detected once. This rearrangement joins TRBV6-1 to TRBJ1-2; no firm D call. The V gene lost 5 bases and the J gene lost 5 bases, with 6 bases spanning the gap. The CDR3 extends over 11 amino acids. From germline, CDR1 is MNHNS and CDR2 SASEGT. The CDR3 protein is CASSPGYGYTF. The CDR3 bases are TGTGCCAGCAGTCCCGGGTATGGCTACACCTTC.

The chain recombines TRBV7-2 with TRBJ2-1; D is unclear. The V gene's germline CDR1 is SGHTA and CDR2 FQGNSA. The CDR3 loop spans 15 amino acids. V lost 5 bases, J lost 0 bases, and 11 bases lay in between. CDR3 amino acids: CASSRFVVSYNEQFF. DNA of the CDR3: TGTGCCAGCAGCCGTTTCGTGGTCTCCTACAATGAGCAGTTCTTC.

Only one count was recorded for this clone. V gene TRBV28 combines with J gene TRBJ1-6; D might be TRBD1 (5 bases). The CDR3 extends over 14 amino acids. The V end lost 4 bases, the J end lost 5 bases, and 9 bases lay between the germline ends. CDR1 MDHEN and CDR2 SYDVKM come from the germline V gene. CDR3 amino acids: CASSYPGNNSPLHF. The CDR3 DNA sequence: TGTGCCAGCAGTTACCCAGGGAATAATTCACCCCTCCACTTT.

The V and J genes are TRBV5-8 and TRBJ1-1; 8 bases are a match to TRBD1. The germline V gene has CDR1 SGHTS and CDR2 YDEGEE. The junction had 5 bases not matched to a gene; V was cut back by 4 bases and J by 0 bases. The CDR3 covers 15 residues. This CDR3 reads CASSVGQVMNTEAFF. DNA of the CDR3: TGTGCCAGCAGCGTGGGACAGGTTATGAACACTGAAGCTTTCTTT.

This chain connects TRBV4-1 to TRBJ2-7; D is uncertain. Looked up from germline, CDR1 is MGHRA and CDR2 is YSYEKL. This CDR3 is 13 amino acids long. V was cut by 1 base and J by 0 bases, with 4 bases left in between. CDR3 region: CASSQGSSYEQYF. The CDR3, as DNA: TGCGCCAGCAGCCAAGGGTCCTCCTACGAGCAGTACTTC.

The CDR3 here is CSVDGTLSDTTSGLTDTQYF. The CDR3 coding sequence is TGCAGCGTTGATGGGACATTATCGGACACGACTAGCGGGCTCACAGATACGCAGTATTTT. V usage is TRBV29-1 and J usage is TRBJ2-3, with TRBD2 matching 10 bases. Germline V gene lookup returns CDR1 SQVTM and CDR2 ANQGSEA. Trimming at V came to 3 bases and at J to 2 bases, leaving 20 bases not matched to a gene. The CDR3 spans 20 residues.

By sample fraction, this clone is medium-sized. The gene calls are TRBV7-9 and TRBJ2-1, with 7 positions matching TRBD1. The V gene end was trimmed by 4 bases and the J gene end by 6 bases; junction bases not matched to a gene: 9. Germline V CDR1 and CDR2: SEHNR, FQNEAQ (reference sequence). This CDR3 is 15 amino acids long. CDR3 sequence reads: CASSSPTGLGNEQFF. As DNA, the CDR3 is TGTGCCAGCAGCTCTCCGACAGGGTTAGGCAATGAGCAGTTCTTC.

CDR3 loop: CASSLQGPNTGELFF. CDR3 in DNA: TGTGCCAGCAGTTTACAGGGGCCGAACACCGGGGAGCTGTTTTTT. The rearrangement links TRBV28 to TRBJ2-2; D is perhaps TRBD1 (6 bases). The CDR3 totals 15 residues. Trimming shortened V by 2 bases and J by 0 bases, and 7 bases separated the two germline ends. CDR1 MDHEN and CDR2 SYDVKM come from the germline V gene.

V and J are TRBV15 and TRBJ1-2, with 8 nucleotides matching TRBD1. J lost 2 bases, V lost 5 bases, and 1 base had no gene match. Germline V gene sequence: CDR1 LNHNV, CDR2 YYDKDF (reference sequence). The CDR3 totals 13 residues. The CDR3 DNA reads TGTGCCACCAGCGGACAGGGAAACTATGGCTACACCTTC. This codes for CATSGQGNYGYTF.

This chain joins TRBV7-9 and TRBJ1-5; weak D call: TRBD1 (6 bases). In germline, CDR1 is SEHNR, CDR2 FQNEAQ (reference sequence). The CDR3 sequence is 13 residues long. The V and J ends lost 4 bases and 3 bases respectively, with 7 bases between them. The CDR3 loop is CASSSGANQPQHF. CDR3 in DNA: TGTGCCAGCAGCTCAGGGGCCAATCAGCCCCAGCATTTT.

The V gene is TRBV27, the J gene TRBJ2-7; a weak D match, TRBD1 (5 bases). The CDR3 runs to 13 residues. V gave up 3 bases and J gave up 1 base, with 7 bases separating them. Per germline, CDR1 MNHEY and CDR2 SMNVEV (reference sequence). The CDR3 coding sequence is TGTGCCAGCAGTTTTTCAGGGTCCTACGAGCAGTACTTC. It specifies CASSFSGSYEQYF.

The rearrangement links TRBV28 to TRBJ2-3, with a tentative D call TRBD1 (6 bases). The germline gives CDR1 MDHEN, CDR2 SYDVKM. Trimming shortened V by 5 bases and J by 5 bases, and 20 bases separated the two germline ends. This CDR3 region has 16 residues. CDR3 protein: CASSRKGTPGRDTQYF. In nucleotides, the CDR3 is TGTGCCAGCAGTAGAAAAGGGACACCCGGTCGAGATACGCAGTATTTT.

The chain uses TRBV4-1 and TRBJ2-7, with TRBD1 matching 7 bases. Trimming removed 2 bases from V and 2 bases from J; junction bases left unmatched: 6. CDR1 MGHRA and CDR2 YSYEKL come from the germline V gene. The CDR3 sequence is 15 residues long. CDR3 region: CASSQLQGDPYEQYF. As DNA, the CDR3 is TGCGCCAGCAGCCAACTTCAGGGGGACCCCTACGAGCAGTACTTC.

This clone turned up a few times. The chain recombines TRBV6-1 with TRBJ2-6; TRBD2 might be the D (5 bases). CDR1 is MNHNS and CDR2 is SASEGT in the germline V gene. The CDR3 sequence is 15 residues long. V was pared by 3 bases and J by 0 bases, with 6 bases between. The CDR3: CASSEGSSGANVLTF. The CDR3 DNA reads as TGTGCCAGCAGTGAGGGGAGCTCTGGGGCCAACGTCCTGACTTTC.

The genes are TRBV4-1 and TRBJ2-7; 7 nucleotides agree with TRBD1. CDR3 length equals 16 residues. CDR1 and CDR2 (germline): MGHRA, YSYEKL. V lost 0 bases and J lost 2; bases outside the gene matches: 7. The CDR3: CASSQDRQGVTYEQYF. The CDR3 coding sequence is TGCGCCAGCAGCCAAGATCGCCAGGGGGTTACCTACGAGCAGTACTTC.

This chain connects TRBV13 to TRBJ2-2; D not certain. V was clipped by 5 bases and J by 7 bases, with 14 bases between them. The CDR3 is 14 amino acids. Germline V lookup: CDR1 PRHDT, CDR2 FYEKMQ (reference sequence). Here the CDR3 DNA reads TGTGCCAGCAGCCCCAGACGAGAAAACGGGGAGCTGTTTTTT. Amino acid sequence: CASSPRRENGELFF. Filled out from reference TRBV13 and TRBJ2-2, the complete variable domain reads AAGVIQSPRHLIKEKRETATLKCYPIPRHDTVYWYQQGPGQDPQFLISFYEKMQSDKGSIPDRFSAQQFSDYHSELNMSSLELGDSALYFCASSPRRENGELFFGEGSRLTVL.

This clone was detected only once. The chain joins TRBV14 to TRBJ2-7; D is possibly TRBD1 or TRBD2 (6 bases each). Trimming took off 1 base at V and 2 bases at J, with 12 bases between the two ends. This CDR3 spans 15 amino acids. The germline CDR1 and CDR2 sequences are SGHDN and FVKESK. CDR3 in amino acids: CASSQGGAIPYEQYF. The CDR3 DNA follows: TGTGCCAGCAGCCAAGGGGGGGCGATACCCTACGAGCAGTACTTC. The full variable domain, in which reference TRBV14 and TRBJ2-7 provide the parts outside the CDR3, is EAGVTQFPSHSVIEKGQTVTLRCDPISGHDNLYWYRRVMGKEIKFLLHFVKESKQDESGMPNNRFLAERTGGTYSTLKVQPAELEDSGVYFCASSQGGAIPYEQYFGPGTRLTVT.

This sequence joins TRBV7-8 and TRBJ2-7, with 8 bases that match TRBD2. J was trimmed by 3 bases and V by 5 bases; bases with no gene match: 12. The CDR3 length is 16 residues. The germline CDR1 and CDR2 sequences are SGHVS and FQNEAQ. As DNA, the CDR3 is TGTGCCAGCAGCCCAGGTGCTAGCGGGTGGAACTACGAGCAGTACTTC. Protein sequence: CASSPGASGWNYEQYF.

This rearrangement joins TRBV6-1 to TRBJ1-4, with 10 nucleotides matching TRBD1. In germline, CDR1 is MNHNS, CDR2 SASEGT. This CDR3 has 16 residues. Germline trimming cut 2 bases from V and 6 bases from J; bases unmatched to any gene: 6. Here the CDR3 DNA reads TGTGCCAGCAGTGAACATCAAGGGACAGGGGATGAAAAACTGTTTTTT. This translates into CASSEHQGTGDEKLFF.